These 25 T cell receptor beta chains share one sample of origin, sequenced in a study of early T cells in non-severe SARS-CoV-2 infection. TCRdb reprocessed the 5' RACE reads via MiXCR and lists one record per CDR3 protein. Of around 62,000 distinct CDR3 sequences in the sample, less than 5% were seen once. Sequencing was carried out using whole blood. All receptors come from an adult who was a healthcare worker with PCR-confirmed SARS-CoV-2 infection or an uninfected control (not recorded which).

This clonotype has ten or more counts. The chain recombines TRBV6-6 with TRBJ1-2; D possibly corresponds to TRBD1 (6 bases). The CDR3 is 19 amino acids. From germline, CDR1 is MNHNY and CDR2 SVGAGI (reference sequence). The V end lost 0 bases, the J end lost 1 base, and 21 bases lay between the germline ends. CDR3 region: CASSYSSLGGAGSNYGYTF. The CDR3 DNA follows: TGTGCCAGCAGTTACTCGAGTCTTGGGGGCGCAGGCAGTAACTATGGCTACACCTTC.

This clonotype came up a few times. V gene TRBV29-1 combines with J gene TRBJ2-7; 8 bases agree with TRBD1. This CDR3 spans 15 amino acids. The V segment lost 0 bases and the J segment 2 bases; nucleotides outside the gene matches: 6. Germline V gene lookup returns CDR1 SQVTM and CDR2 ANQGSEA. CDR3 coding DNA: TGCAGCGTTGAAGACTGGACAGGGAGAACCTACGAGCAGTACTTC. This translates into CSVEDWTGRTYEQYF.

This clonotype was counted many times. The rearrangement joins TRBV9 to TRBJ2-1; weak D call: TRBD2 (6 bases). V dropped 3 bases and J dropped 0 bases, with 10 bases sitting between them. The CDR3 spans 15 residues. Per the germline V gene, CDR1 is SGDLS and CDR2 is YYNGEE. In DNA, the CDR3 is TGTGCCAGCAGCGCGGAGGGGCGCTCCTACAATGAGCAGTTCTTC. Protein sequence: CASSAEGRSYNEQFF.

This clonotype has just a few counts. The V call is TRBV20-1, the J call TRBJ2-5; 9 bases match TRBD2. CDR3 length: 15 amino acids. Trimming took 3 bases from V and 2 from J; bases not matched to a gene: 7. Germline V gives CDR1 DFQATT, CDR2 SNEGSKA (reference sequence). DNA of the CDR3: TGCAGTGCTAGCCGTCCAAGCGGGAGGCAAGAGACCCAGTACTTC. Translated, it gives CSASRPSGRQETQYF.

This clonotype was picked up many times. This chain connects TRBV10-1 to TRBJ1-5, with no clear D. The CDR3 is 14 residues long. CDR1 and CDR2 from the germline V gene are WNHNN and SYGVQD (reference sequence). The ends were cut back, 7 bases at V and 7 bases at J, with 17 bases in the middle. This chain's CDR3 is CASTVDGLRQPQHF. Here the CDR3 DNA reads TGCGCCAGCACAGTGGACGGTCTAAGGCAGCCCCAGCATTTT.

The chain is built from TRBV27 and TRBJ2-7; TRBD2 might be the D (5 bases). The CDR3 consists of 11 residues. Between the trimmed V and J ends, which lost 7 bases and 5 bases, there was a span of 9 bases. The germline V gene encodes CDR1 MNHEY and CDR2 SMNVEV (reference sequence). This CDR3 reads CASTGYNEQYF. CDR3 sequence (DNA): TGTGCCAGCACGGGATATAACGAGCAGTACTTC.

This chain's CDR3 is CASSQDLAGGTDTQYF. CDR3 sequence (DNA): TGTGCCAGCAGCCAAGATCTAGCGGGAGGGACAGATACGCAGTATTTT. The V gene is TRBV3-1, the J gene TRBJ2-3; 12 bases fit TRBD2. Germline loops: CDR1 LGHDT, CDR2 YNNKEL (reference sequence). The CDR3 is made up of 16 amino acids. V was clipped by 0 bases and J by 3 bases; unmatched bases: 1.

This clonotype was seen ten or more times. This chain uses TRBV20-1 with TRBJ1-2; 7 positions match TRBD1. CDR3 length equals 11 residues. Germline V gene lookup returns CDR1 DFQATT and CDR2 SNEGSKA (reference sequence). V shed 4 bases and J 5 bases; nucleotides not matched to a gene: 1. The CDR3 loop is CSAKQGYGYTF. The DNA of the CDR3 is TGCAGTGCTAAACAGGGGTATGGCTACACCTTC.

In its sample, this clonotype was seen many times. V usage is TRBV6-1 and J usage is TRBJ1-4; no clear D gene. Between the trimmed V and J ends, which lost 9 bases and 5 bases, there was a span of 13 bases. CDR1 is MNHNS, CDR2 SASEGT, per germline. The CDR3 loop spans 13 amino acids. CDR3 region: CASYDRSNEKLFF. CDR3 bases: TGTGCCAGTTACGACCGAAGCAATGAAAAACTGTTTTTT.

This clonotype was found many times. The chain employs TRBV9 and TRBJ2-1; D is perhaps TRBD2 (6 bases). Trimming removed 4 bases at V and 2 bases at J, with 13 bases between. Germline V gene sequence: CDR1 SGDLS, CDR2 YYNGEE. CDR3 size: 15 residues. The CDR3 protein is CASSPRLATYNEQFF. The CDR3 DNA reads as TGTGCCAGCAGCCCCCGTCTAGCGACCTACAATGAGCAGTTCTTC. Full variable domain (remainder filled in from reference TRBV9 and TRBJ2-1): DSGVTQTPKHLITATGQRVTLRCSPRSGDLSVYWYQQSLDQGLQFLIQYYNGEERAKGNILERFSAQQFPDLHSELNLSSLELGDSALYFCASSPRLATYNEQFFGPGTRLTVL.

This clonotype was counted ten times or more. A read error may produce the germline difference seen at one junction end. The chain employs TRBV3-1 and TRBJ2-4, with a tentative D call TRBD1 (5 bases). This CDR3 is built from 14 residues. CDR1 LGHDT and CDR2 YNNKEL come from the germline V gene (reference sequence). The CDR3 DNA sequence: TGTGCCAGCAGCCAAGAGGAAGGGGCCCCGTTTCCCCACTTC. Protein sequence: CASSQEEGAPFPHF.

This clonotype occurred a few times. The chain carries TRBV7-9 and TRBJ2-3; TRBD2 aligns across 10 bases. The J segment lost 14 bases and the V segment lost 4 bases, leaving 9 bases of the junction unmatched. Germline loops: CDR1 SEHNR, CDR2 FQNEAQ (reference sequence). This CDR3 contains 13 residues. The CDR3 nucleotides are TGTGCCAGCAGCTGGGACGGACTAGCGGTGCCGTATTTT. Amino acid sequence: CASSWDGLAVPYF.

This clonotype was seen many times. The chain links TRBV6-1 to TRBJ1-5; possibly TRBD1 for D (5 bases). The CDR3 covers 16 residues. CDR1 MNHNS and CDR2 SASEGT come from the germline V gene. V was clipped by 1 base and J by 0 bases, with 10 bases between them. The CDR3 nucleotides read TGTGCCAGCAGTGAAGGGGGAGGGGTTAGCAATCAGCCCCAGCATTTT. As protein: CASSEGGGVSNQPQHF.

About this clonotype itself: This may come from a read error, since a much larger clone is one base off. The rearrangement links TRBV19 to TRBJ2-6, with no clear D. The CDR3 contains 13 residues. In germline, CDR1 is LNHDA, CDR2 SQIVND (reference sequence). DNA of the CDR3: TGTGCCAGTACCGTATCTGGGGTCAACGTCCTGACTTTC. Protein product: CASTVSGVNVLTF.

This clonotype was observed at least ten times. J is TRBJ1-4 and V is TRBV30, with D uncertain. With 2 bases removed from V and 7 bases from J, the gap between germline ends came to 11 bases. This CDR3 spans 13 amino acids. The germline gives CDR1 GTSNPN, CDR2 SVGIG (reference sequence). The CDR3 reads CAWSSRIVEKLFF. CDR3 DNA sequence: TGTGCCTGGAGTTCCCGTATCGTTGAAAAACTGTTTTTT.

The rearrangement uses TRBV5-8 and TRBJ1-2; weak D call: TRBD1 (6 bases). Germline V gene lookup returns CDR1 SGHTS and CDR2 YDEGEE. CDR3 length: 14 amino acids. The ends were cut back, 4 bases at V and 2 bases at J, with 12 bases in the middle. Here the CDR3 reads CASSIRQANYGYTF. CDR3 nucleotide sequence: TGTGCCAGCAGCATAAGACAGGCCAACTATGGCTACACCTTC.

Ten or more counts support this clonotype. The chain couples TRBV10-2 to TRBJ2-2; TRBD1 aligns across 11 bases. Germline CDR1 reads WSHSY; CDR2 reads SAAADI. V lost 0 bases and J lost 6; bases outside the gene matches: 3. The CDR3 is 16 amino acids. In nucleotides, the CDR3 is TGCGCCAGCAGTGAGTCGAGGGACAGGGGGTCCGGGGAGCTGTTTTTT. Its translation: CASSESRDRGSGELFF.

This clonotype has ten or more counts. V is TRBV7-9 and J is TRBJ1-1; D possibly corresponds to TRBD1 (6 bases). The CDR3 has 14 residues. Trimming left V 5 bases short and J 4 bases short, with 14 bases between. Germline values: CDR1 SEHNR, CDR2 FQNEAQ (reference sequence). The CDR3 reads CASSRLTGRTEAFF. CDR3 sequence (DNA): TGTGCCAGCAGCCGCCTTACAGGGCGCACTGAAGCTTTCTTT.

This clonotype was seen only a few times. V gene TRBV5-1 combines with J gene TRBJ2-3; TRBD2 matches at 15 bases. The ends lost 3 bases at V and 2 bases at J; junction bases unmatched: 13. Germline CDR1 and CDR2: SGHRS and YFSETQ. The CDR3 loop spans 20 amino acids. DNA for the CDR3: TGCGCCAGCAGCTCCGGGACTTCCGGGACTAGCGGGGGGTCCACAGATACGCAGTATTTT. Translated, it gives CASSSGTSGTSGGSTDTQYF.

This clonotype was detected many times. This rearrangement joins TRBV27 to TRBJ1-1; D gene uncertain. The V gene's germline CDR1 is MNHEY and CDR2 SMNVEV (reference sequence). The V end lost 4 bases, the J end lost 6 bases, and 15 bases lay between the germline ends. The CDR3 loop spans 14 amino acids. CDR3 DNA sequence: TGTGCCAGCAGTTCCCCAGAATCGAGGGCTGAAGCTTTCTTT. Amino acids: CASSSPESRAEAFF.

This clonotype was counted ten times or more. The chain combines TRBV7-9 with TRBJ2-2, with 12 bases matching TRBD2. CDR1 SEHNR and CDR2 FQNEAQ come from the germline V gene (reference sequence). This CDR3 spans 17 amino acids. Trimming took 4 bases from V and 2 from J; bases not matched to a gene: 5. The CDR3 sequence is CASSSTSGGSNTGELFF. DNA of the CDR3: TGTGCCAGCAGCTCGACTAGCGGGGGCTCTAACACCGGGGAGCTGTTTTTT. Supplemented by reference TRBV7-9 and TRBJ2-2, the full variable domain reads DTGVSQNPRHKITKRGQNVTFRCDPISEHNRLYWYRQTLGQGPEFLTYFQNEAQLEKSRLLSDRFSAERPKGSFSTLEIQRTEQGDSAMYLCASSSTSGGSNTGELFFGEGSRLTVL.

The CDR3 nucleotides read TGCAGTGCTAGGACTCCTATGCGGGAGTACGAGCAGTACTTC. Its translation: CSARTPMREYEQYF. The chain recombines TRBV20-1 with TRBJ2-7; TRBD2 agrees at 7 bases. CDR1 is DFQATT and CDR2 is SNEGSKA in the germline V gene (reference sequence). With V trimmed by 3 bases and J by 4 bases, 9 bases remained unmatched. The CDR3 spans 14 residues.

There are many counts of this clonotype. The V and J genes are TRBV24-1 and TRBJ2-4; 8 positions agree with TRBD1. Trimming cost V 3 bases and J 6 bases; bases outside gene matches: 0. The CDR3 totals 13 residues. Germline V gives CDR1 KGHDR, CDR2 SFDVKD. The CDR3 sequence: CATSDGQGNIQYF. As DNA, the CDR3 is TGTGCCACCAGTGATGGACAGGGAAACATTCAGTACTTC.

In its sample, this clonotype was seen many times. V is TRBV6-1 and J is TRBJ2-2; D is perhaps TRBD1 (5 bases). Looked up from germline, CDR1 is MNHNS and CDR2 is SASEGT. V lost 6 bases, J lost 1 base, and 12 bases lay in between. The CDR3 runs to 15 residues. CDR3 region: CASRYRFLNTGELFF. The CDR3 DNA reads TGTGCCAGCAGATACAGGTTCCTGAACACCGGGGAGCTGTTTTTT.

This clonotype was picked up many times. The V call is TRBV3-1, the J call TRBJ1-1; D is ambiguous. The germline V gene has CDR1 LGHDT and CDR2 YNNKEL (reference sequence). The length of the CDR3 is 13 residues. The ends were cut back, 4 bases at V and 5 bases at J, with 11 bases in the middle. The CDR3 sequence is CASSRAGGTEAFF. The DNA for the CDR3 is TGTGCCAGCAGCCGGGCCGGCGGAACTGAAGCTTTCTTT. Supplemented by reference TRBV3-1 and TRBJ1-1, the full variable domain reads DTAVSQTPKYLVTQMGNDKSIKCEQNLGHDTMYWYKQDSKKFLKIMFSYNNKELIINETVPNRFSPKSPDKAHLNLHINSLELGDSAVYFCASSRAGGTEAFFGQGTRLTVV.